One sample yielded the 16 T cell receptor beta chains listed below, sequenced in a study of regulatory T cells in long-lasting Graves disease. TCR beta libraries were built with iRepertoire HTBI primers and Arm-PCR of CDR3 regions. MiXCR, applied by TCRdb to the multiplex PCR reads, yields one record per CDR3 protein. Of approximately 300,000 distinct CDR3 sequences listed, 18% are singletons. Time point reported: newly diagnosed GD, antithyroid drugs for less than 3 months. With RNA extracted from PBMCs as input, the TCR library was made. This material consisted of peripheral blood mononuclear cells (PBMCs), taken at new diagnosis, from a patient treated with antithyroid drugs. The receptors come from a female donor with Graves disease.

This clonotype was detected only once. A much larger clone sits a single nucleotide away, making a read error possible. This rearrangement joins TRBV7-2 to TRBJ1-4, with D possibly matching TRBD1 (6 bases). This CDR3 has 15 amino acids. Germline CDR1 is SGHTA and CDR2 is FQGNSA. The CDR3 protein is CASSPGASSNEELFF. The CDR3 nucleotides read TGTGCCAGCAGCCCAGGGGCTTCTTCTAATGAAGAACTGTTTTTT.

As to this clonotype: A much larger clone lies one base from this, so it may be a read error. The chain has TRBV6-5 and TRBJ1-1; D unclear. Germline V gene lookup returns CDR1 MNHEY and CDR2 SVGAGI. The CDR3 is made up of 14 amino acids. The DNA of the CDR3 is TGTACCAGCAGTTATGGGGTCATGAACACTGAAGCTTTCTTT. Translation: CTSSYGVMNTEAFF.

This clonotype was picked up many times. CDR3 amino acids: CASSDPTWGETQYF. The CDR3 coding sequence is TGTGCCAGCAGTGACCCGACCTGGGGAGAGACCCAGTACTTC. The V gene is TRBV2, the J gene TRBJ2-5, with D unclear. V lost 3 bases to trimming and J lost 4 bases, with 12 bases between them. Germline CDR1 reads SNHLY; CDR2 reads FYNNEI. This CDR3 has 14 residues.

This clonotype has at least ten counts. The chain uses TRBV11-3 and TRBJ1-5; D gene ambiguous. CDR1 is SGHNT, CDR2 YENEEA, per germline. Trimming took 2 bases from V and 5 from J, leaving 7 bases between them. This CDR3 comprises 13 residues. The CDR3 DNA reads TGTGCCAGCAGCTTATACTCCGATCAGCCCCAGCATTTT. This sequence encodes CASSLYSDQPQHF.

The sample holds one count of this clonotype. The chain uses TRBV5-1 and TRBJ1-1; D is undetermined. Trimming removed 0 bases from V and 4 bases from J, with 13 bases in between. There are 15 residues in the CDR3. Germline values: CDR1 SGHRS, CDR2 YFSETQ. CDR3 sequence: CASSLGSVISTEAFF. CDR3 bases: TGCGCCAGCAGCTTGGGTTCAGTGATTAGCACTGAAGCTTTCTTT. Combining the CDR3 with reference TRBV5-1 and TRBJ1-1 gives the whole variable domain KAGVTQTPRYLIKTRGQQVTLSCSPISGHRSVSWYQQTPGQGLQFLFEYFSETQRNKGNFPGRFSGRQFSNSRSEMNVSTLELGDSALYLCASSLGSVISTEAFFGQGTRLTVV.

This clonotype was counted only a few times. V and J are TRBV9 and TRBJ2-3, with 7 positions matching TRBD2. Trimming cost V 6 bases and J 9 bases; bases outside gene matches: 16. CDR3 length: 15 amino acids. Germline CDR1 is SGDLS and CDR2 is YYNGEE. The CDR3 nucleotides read TGTGCCAGCACGTCCCAGCAGTCCCGGGGGGAGACGCAGTATTTT. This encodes CASTSQQSRGETQYF.

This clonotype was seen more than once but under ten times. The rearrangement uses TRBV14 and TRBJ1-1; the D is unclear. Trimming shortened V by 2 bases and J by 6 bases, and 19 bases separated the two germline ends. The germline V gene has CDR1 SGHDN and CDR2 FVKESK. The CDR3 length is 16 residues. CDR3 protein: CASSQLFLGGSAEAFF. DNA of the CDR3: TGTGCCAGCAGCCAACTATTTCTAGGCGGTTCCGCTGAAGCTTTCTTT.

The CDR3 loop is CSARDHQSNTEAFF. In DNA, the CDR3 is TGCAGTGCTAGAGATCACCAGTCGAACACTGAAGCTTTCTTT. The chain is built from TRBV20-1 and TRBJ1-1; D is uncertain. The CDR3 contains 14 residues. Trimming cost V 0 bases and J 1 base, with 9 bases left between them. Germline V CDR1 and CDR2: DFQATT, SNEGSKA (reference sequence).

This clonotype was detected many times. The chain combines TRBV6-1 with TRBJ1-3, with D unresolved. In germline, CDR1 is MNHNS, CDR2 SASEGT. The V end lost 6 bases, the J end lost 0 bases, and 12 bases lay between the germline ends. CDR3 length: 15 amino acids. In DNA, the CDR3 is TGTGCCAGCAGACCAATACAGCTCTCTGGAAACACCATATATTTT. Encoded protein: CASRPIQLSGNTIYF.

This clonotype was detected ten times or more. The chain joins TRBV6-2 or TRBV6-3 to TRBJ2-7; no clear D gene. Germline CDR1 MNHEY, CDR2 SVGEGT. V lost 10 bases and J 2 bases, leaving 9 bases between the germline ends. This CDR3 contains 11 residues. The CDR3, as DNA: TGTGCCATCCCGTTAACCTACGAGCAGTACTTC. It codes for CAIPLTYEQYF.

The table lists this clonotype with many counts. This chain's CDR3 is CATLSWEDRANYGYTF. The CDR3 nucleotides are TGTGCCACCCTCAGTTGGGAGGACCGTGCTAACTATGGCTACACCTTC. V gene TRBV28 combines with J gene TRBJ1-2; D is unclear. There are 16 residues in the CDR3. Trimming shortened V by 10 bases and J by 0 bases, and 21 bases separated the two germline ends. Germline CDR1 reads MDHEN; CDR2 reads SYDVKM.

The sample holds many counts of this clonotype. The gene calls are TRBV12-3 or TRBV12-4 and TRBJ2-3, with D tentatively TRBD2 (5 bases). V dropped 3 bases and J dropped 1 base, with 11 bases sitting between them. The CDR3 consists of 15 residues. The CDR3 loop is CASSLILGGTDTQYF. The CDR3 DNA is TGTGCCAGCAGTTTGATTTTGGGAGGCACAGATACGCAGTATTTT.

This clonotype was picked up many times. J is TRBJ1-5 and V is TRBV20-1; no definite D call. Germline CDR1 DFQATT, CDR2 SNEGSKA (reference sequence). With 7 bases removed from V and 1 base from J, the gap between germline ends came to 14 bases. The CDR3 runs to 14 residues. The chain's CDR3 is CSGLVGGSNQPQHF. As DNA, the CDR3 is TGCAGTGGGTTAGTCGGAGGGAGCAATCAGCCCCAGCATTTT.

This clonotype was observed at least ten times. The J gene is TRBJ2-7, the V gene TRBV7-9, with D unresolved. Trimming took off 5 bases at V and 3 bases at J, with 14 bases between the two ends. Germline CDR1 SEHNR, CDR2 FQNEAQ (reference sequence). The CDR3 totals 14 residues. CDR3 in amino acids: CASSPSPIDYEQYF. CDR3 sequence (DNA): TGTGCCAGCAGCCCCTCGCCTATAGACTACGAGCAGTACTTC.

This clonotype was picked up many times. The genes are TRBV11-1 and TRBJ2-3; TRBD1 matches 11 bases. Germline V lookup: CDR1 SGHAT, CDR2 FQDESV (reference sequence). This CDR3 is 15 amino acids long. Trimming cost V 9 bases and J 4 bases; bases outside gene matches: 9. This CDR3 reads CASMRGQGEADTQYF. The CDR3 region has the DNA TGTGCCAGTATGAGGGGACAGGGGGAAGCAGATACGCAGTATTTT.

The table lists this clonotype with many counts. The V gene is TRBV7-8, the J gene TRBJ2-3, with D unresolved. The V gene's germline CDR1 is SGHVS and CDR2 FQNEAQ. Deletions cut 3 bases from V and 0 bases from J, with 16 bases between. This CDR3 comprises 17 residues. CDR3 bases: TGTGCCAGCAGCTTTAATTCGGATGGTACTAGCACAGATACGCAGTATTTT. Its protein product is CASSFNSDGTSTDTQYF.